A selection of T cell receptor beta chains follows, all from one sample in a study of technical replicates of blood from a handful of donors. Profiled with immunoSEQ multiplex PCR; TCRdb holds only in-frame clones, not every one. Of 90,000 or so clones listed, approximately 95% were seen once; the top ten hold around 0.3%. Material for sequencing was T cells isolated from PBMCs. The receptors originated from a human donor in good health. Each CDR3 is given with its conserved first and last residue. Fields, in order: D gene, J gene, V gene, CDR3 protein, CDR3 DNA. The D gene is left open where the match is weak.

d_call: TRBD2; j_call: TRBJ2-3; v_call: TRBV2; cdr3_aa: CASSVGLAGTDTQYF; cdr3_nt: TGTGCCAGCAGTGTGGGACTAGCCGGCACAGATACGCAGTATTTT
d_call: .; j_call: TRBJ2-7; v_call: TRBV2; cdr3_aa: CASSETVRYEQYF; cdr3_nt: TGTGCCAGCAGTGAGACTGTAAGGTACGAGCAGTACTTC
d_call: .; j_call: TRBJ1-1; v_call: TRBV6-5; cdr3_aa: CASKVPGGQRAFF; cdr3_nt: TGTGCCAGCAAGGTCCCGGGGGGGCAGAGGGCTTTCTTT
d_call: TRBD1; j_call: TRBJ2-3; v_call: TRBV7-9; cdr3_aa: CASSWDSEITDTQYF; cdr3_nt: TGTGCCAGCAGCTGGGACAGCGAAATCACAGATACGCAGTATTTT
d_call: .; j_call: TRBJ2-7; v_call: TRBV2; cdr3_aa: CASSEADNSYEQYF; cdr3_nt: TGTGCCAGCAGTGAAGCGGACAACTCCTACGAGCAGTACTTC
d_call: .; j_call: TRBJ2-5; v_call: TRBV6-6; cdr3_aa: CASSFGLGETQYF; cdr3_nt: TGTGCCAGCAGTTTTGGACTGGGGGAGACCCAGTACTTC
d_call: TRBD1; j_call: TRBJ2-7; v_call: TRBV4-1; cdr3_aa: CASRPPGGYEQYF; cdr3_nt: TGCGCCAGCAGGCCGCCAGGGGGTTACGAGCAGTACTTC
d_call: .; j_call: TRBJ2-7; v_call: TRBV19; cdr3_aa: CASSTGLSYEQYF; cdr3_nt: TGTGCCAGTAGTACGGGACTCTCCTACGAGCAGTACTTC
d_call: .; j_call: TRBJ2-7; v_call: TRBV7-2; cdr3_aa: CASSLGAVISYEQYF; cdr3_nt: TGTGCCAGCAGCTTAGGAGCGGTGATCTCCTACGAGCAGTACTTC
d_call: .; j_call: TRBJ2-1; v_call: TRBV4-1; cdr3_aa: CASSQEPRREEQFF; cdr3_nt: TGCGCCAGCAGCCAAGAACCCAGGAGGGAAGAGCAGTTCTTC
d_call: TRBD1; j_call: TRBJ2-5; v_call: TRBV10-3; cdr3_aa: CAISEGFRTGSIQETQYF; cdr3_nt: TGTGCCATCAGTGAGGGGTTTCGGACAGGGTCCATCCAAGAGACCCAGTACTTC
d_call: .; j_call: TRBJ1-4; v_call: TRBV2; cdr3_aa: CASRPGRATNEKLFF; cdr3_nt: TGTGCCAGCAGGCCAGGCCGTGCAACTAATGAAAAACTGTTTTTT
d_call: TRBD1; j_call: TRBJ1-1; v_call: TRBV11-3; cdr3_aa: CASSLIDRVFGSPEAFF; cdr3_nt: TGTGCCAGCAGCTTAATTGACAGGGTTTTTGGTTCGCCTGAAGCTTTCTTT
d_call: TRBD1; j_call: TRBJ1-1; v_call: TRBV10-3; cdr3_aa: CAIRGDRLMNTEAFF; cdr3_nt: TGTGCCATCAGGGGGGACAGACTCATGAACACTGAAGCTTTCTTT